One and the same sample provided the 30 T cell receptor beta chains below, sequenced in a study of T cell repertoires in cytomegalovirus infection. These receptors have no identified antigens. MiXCR was run by TCRdb on the reads, yielding one entry per CDR3 protein. This table has 700,000 to 850,000 distinct CDR3 sequences, over 25% appearing once. Sequenced material: cultured CD8+ T cells from PBMCs, taken from culture after CMV antigen stimulation. All receptors come from a human donor in good health (CMV status not recorded). Some clones in this sample may be carry-over from other donors' samples.

The rearrangement joins TRBV29-1 to TRBJ2-3, with TRBD2 identical over 8 bases. The J segment lost 3 bases and the V segment lost 1 base, leaving 9 bases of the junction unmatched. This CDR3 comprises 16 residues. The germline gives CDR1 SQVTM, CDR2 ANQGSEA. The CDR3 here is CSVEASRGAGTDTQYF. CDR3 nucleotides: TGCAGCGTTGAAGCTTCGCGGGGGGCTGGGACAGATACGCAGTATTTT.

This clonotype was detected a few times. The chain recombines TRBV6-6 with TRBJ1-1, with D possibly being TRBD1 (5 bases). Trimming removed 7 bases at V and 5 bases at J, with 14 bases between. The CDR3 sequence is 13 residues long. The germline V gene encodes CDR1 MNHNY and CDR2 SVGAGI (reference sequence). CDR3 DNA sequence: TGTGCCAGCATCGGGGGGTTTGGGACTGAAGCTTTCTTT. It translates to CASIGGFGTEAFF.

The chain links TRBV15 to TRBJ2-1; 8 bases line up with TRBD2. The CDR3 spans 12 residues. Germline assignment: CDR1 LNHNV and CDR2 YYDKDF (reference sequence). After removal of 9 bases from V and 9 bases from J, the junction contained 7 bases not matched to a gene. In DNA form, the CDR3 reads TGTGCCACTTCGCGGGGGGTTTTTGAGCAGTTCTTC. This encodes CATSRGVFEQFF.

The rearrangement uses TRBV27 and TRBJ1-2; D is perhaps TRBD1 (6 bases). V dropped 3 bases and J dropped 8 bases, with 16 bases sitting between them. CDR3 length: 14 residues. Germline lookup yields CDR1 MNHEY and CDR2 SMNVEV (reference sequence). The CDR3 coding sequence is TGTGCCAGCAGTTTTTCGGACAGCGCCAGCGGCTACACCTTC. It encodes CASSFSDSASGYTF.

This chain uses TRBV7-6 with TRBJ2-1, with D perhaps TRBD1 (6 bases). V gave up 6 bases and J gave up 0 bases, with 18 bases separating them. The CDR3 contains 17 residues. Germline V gene sequence: CDR1 SGHVS, CDR2 FNYEAQ. The CDR3 region has the DNA TGTGCCAGCAGTTCCCCGAGACAGGCTAGCTCCTACAATGAGCAGTTCTTC. Its protein is CASSSPRQASSYNEQFF. Complete variable domain (other parts from reference TRBV7-6 and TRBJ2-1): GAGVSQSPRYKVTKRGQDVALRCDPISGHVSLYWYRQALGQGPEFLTYFNYEAQQDKSGLPNDRFSAERPEGSISTLTIQRTEQRDSAMYRCASSSPRQASSYNEQFFGPGTRLTVL.

This clonotype was counted between two and nine times. This chain connects TRBV28 to TRBJ2-2; no definite D call. The germline V gene encodes CDR1 MDHEN and CDR2 SYDVKM. The CDR3 consists of 9 residues. The CDR3 loop reads CLRTGELFF. CDR3 DNA: TGTCTTCGGACCGGGGAGCTGTTTTTT. Full variable domain (remainder filled in from reference TRBV28 and TRBJ2-2): DVKVTQSSRYLVKRTGEKVFLECVQDMDHENMFWYRQDPGLGLRLIYFSYDVKMKEKGDIPEGYSVSREKKERFSLILESASTNQTSMYLCLRTGELFFGEGSRLTVL.

In DNA, the CDR3 is TGTGCCAGCAGGATGAGGACAGGGGTCTCCCCCTCCTACGAGCAGTACTTC. Translation gives CASRMRTGVSPSYEQYF. The V gene is TRBV2, the J gene TRBJ2-7, with 9 bases that match TRBD1. This CDR3 region has 17 residues. J was trimmed by 0 bases and V by 6 bases; bases with no gene match: 12. Germline values: CDR1 SNHLY, CDR2 FYNNEI.

A few counts support this clonotype. The chain joins TRBV7-2 to TRBJ1-1; possible D gene TRBD1, 5 bases. V was cut by 2 bases and J by 5 bases, with 12 bases left in between. The CDR3 length is 14 residues. Germline V lookup: CDR1 SGHTA, CDR2 FQGNSA. This CDR3 reads CASSLWGVRTEAFF. Here the CDR3 DNA reads TGTGCCAGCAGCTTATGGGGGGTAAGAACTGAAGCTTTCTTT.

The CDR3 here is CASSYSNRGDYEQYV. The CDR3 bases are TGTGCCAGCAGTTACTCGAATAGGGGAGATTACGAGCAGTACGTC. The V gene is TRBV6-2 or TRBV6-3, the J gene TRBJ2-7; D is perhaps TRBD1 or TRBD2 (5 bases each). V was shortened by 0 bases and J by 4 bases, with 13 bases between the two germline ends. CDR1 and CDR2 from the germline V gene are MNHEY and SVGEGT. The CDR3 consists of 15 residues.

V and J are TRBV27 and TRBJ2-1; D gene unclear. Looked up from germline, CDR1 is MNHEY and CDR2 is SMNVEV (reference sequence). The V gene lost 2 bases and the J gene lost 6 bases, with 17 bases spanning the gap. The CDR3 is 16 amino acids. The CDR3: CASSLNSWAIFNEQFF. CDR3 DNA: TGTGCCAGCAGTTTAAATTCCTGGGCTATATTCAATGAGCAGTTCTTC.

V is TRBV2 and J is TRBJ2-1; D is possibly TRBD1 (6 bases). Germline CDR1 reads SNHLY; CDR2 reads FYNNEI. There are 16 residues in the CDR3. Trimming removed 5 bases at V and 3 bases at J, with 17 bases between. CDR3 sequence: CASSLPRQEIYNEQFF. The CDR3 DNA reads as TGTGCCAGCAGTCTGCCCAGACAGGAGATCTACAATGAGCAGTTCTTC.

There are a few counts of this clonotype. The chain joins TRBV7-9 to TRBJ2-7, with D maybe TRBD1 (6 bases). The CDR3 has 14 amino acids. Germline V gene sequence: CDR1 SEHNR, CDR2 FQNEAQ (reference sequence). Deletions cut 2 bases from V and 2 bases from J, with 10 bases between. The CDR3 loop is CASSLQGSTYEQYV. DNA of the CDR3: TGTGCCAGCAGCTTACAGGGGTCTACCTACGAGCAGTACGTC.

This clonotype was detected a few times. V and J are TRBV6-6 and TRBJ1-1, with 9 bases identical to TRBD1. In germline, CDR1 is MNHNY, CDR2 SVGAGI (reference sequence). The J segment lost 5 bases and the V segment lost 6 bases, leaving 7 bases of the junction unmatched. CDR3 length equals 14 residues. The CDR3 reads CASRGQGRLTEAFF. The CDR3 nucleotides read TGTGCCAGCAGGGGACAGGGTCGTTTAACTGAAGCTTTCTTT.

The chain employs TRBV25-1 and TRBJ2-1; the D is unclear. The V gene's germline CDR1 is MGHDK and CDR2 SYGVNS. The V end lost 2 bases, the J end lost 7 bases, and 3 bases lay between the germline ends. The CDR3 contains 11 residues. DNA of the CDR3: TGTGCCAGCAGTGAACTGAATGAGCAGTTCTTC. Its protein product is CASSELNEQFF.

This clonotype was counted only a few times. The J gene is TRBJ2-3, the V gene TRBV5-1; 8 bases match TRBD1. Per the germline V gene, CDR1 is SGHRS and CDR2 is YFSETQ. This CDR3 region has 13 residues. J was trimmed by 6 bases and V by 6 bases; bases with no gene match: 6. CDR3 nucleotides: TGCGCCAGCAACGCAAGACAGGGGGATACGCAGTATTTT. Translation: CASNARQGDTQYF.

For the CDR3, the DNA is TGTGCCAGCAGCTTGTACGGCAGTTCTAACACTGAAGCTTTCTTT. It yields the protein CASSLYGSSNTEAFF. V and J are TRBV5-6 and TRBJ1-1; D not resolved. The CDR3 runs to 15 residues. Between the trimmed V and J ends, which lost 1 base and 2 bases, there was a span of 12 bases. Looked up from germline, CDR1 is SGHDT and CDR2 is YYEEEE.

This clonotype has just a few counts. This chain uses TRBV6-6 with TRBJ2-3, with TRBD2 matching over 14 bases. CDR3 length: 14 amino acids. With V trimmed by 10 bases and J by 1 base, 1 base remained unmatched. CDR1 and CDR2 (germline): MNHNY, SVGAGI (reference sequence). CDR3 amino acids: CATGLAGGTDTQYF. The CDR3 DNA reads TGTGCCACGGGACTAGCGGGGGGCACAGATACGCAGTATTTT.

In this sample, this clonotype turned up a few times. The chain employs TRBV7-6 and TRBJ1-2; the D is unclear. CDR3 length equals 14 residues. CDR1 SGHVS and CDR2 FNYEAQ come from the germline V gene. V lost 6 bases and J 6 bases, leaving 17 bases between the germline ends. The CDR3, as DNA: TGTGCCAGCAGTCCAAGTCCAAGGAAGGATGGCTACACCTTC. Amino acids: CASSPSPRKDGYTF. The whole variable domain, filled in from reference TRBV7-6 and TRBJ1-2, reads GAGVSQSPRYKVTKRGQDVALRCDPISGHVSLYWYRQALGQGPEFLTYFNYEAQQDKSGLPNDRFSAERPEGSISTLTIQRTEQRDSAMYRCASSPSPRKDGYTFGSGTRLTVV.

Only a few counts were recorded for this clonotype. The V call is TRBV27, the J call TRBJ1-1, with unresolved D. Germline V CDR1 and CDR2: MNHEY, SMNVEV (reference sequence). CDR3 length: 14 residues. V was shortened by 2 bases and J by 5 bases, with 12 bases between the two germline ends. CDR3 loop: CASSLTRAGTEAFF. The CDR3 DNA is TGTGCCAGCAGTTTAACGAGGGCGGGGACTGAAGCTTTCTTT.

The J gene is TRBJ2-7, the V gene TRBV7-2, with D perhaps matching TRBD2 (7 bases). In germline, CDR1 is SGHTA, CDR2 FQGNSA. The CDR3 contains 15 residues. The V end was cut by 1 base, the J end by 4 bases, with 14 bases between. The CDR3 bases are TGTGCCAGCAGCTTAGAGGGAGGGGGAAATTACGAGCAGTACGTC. This codes for CASSLEGGGNYEQYV.

The V and J genes are TRBV2 and TRBJ2-1; a weak D match, TRBD2 (6 bases). CDR3 length equals 15 residues. Trimming stripped 1 base from V and 4 bases from J, with 11 bases between. CDR1 and CDR2 from the germline V gene are SNHLY and FYNNEI. The CDR3 here is CASSEDLAPYNEQFF. The CDR3, as DNA: TGTGCCAGCAGTGAAGACCTAGCGCCTTACAATGAGCAGTTCTTC.

This clonotype appeared a few times. The chain employs TRBV7-6 and TRBJ2-1, with 8 bases matching TRBD2. The germline gives CDR1 SGHVS, CDR2 FNYEAQ. The CDR3 has 14 amino acids. V gave up 3 bases and J gave up 6 bases; unmatched junction bases: 4. CDR3 amino acids: CASSFELAGNEQFF. The CDR3 DNA reads as TGTGCCAGCAGCTTCGAGCTAGCGGGCAATGAGCAGTTCTTC.

This clonotype was seen more than once but under ten times. The gene calls are TRBV2 and TRBJ2-7, with a weak D call TRBD1 (5 bases). This CDR3 has 14 amino acids. CDR1 is SNHLY, CDR2 FYNNEI, per germline. Trimming took off 5 bases at V and 0 bases at J, with 11 bases between the two ends. The CDR3 region is CASSPHRGSYEQYF. The CDR3 DNA reads TGTGCCAGCAGTCCCCATAGGGGCTCCTACGAGCAGTACTTC.

Comment on this clonotype: This may be a read error, as it is one base from a much larger clone. V is TRBV12-3 or TRBV12-4 and J is TRBJ2-2; D may be TRBD2 (5 bases). This CDR3 region has 14 residues. DNA for the CDR3: TGTGTCAGCAGTTATAGCGATCTCACCGGGGAGCTGTTTTTT. Amino acid sequence: CVSSYSDLTGELFF.

In its sample, this clonotype was seen a few times. The rearrangement joins TRBV7-9 to TRBJ1-5; D is undetermined. Per the germline V gene, CDR1 is SEHNR and CDR2 is FQNEAQ (reference sequence). The CDR3 sequence is 15 residues long. Trimming removed 4 bases from V and 3 bases from J, with 13 bases in between. CDR3 sequence reads: CASSSPGGVNQPQHF. As DNA, the CDR3 is TGTGCCAGCAGCTCCCCCGGCGGGGTCAATCAGCCCCAGCATTTT. The full variable domain, rest sourced from reference TRBV7-9 and TRBJ1-5, is DTGVSQNPRHKITKRGQNVTFRCDPISEHNRLYWYRQTLGQGPEFLTYFQNEAQLEKSRLLSDRFSAERPKGSFSTLEIQRTEQGDSAMYLCASSSPGGVNQPQHFGDGTRLSIL.

The rearrangement uses TRBV5-4 and TRBJ1-2, with D hard to call. V shed 3 bases and J shed 3 bases, with 15 bases lying between them. Germline V gives CDR1 SGHNT, CDR2 YYREEE (reference sequence). CDR3 length: 15 amino acids. CDR3 in amino acids: CASSSALDRDYGYTF. The DNA for the CDR3 is TGTGCCAGCAGCTCGGCTCTTGACCGGGACTATGGCTACACCTTC.

This clonotype was observed a handful of times. The gene calls are TRBV27 and TRBJ1-1; D is unclear. Germline V lookup: CDR1 MNHEY, CDR2 SMNVEV (reference sequence). This CDR3 spans 14 amino acids. Trimming left V 2 bases short and J 4 bases short, with 11 bases between. The CDR3 sequence: CASSLTGGSTEAFF. The CDR3 nucleotides read TGTGCCAGCAGTTTAACCGGTGGTTCCACTGAAGCTTTCTTT.

This rearrangement joins TRBV29-1 to TRBJ2-2; maybe TRBD2 (5 bases). Deletions cut 8 bases from V and 3 bases from J, with 10 bases between. The CDR3 contains 12 residues. The V gene's germline CDR1 is SQVTM and CDR2 ANQGSEA. The CDR3 reads CSLGLDTGELFF. The CDR3 DNA reads TGCAGCCTCGGACTGGACACCGGGGAGCTGTTTTTT.

V usage is TRBV6-5 and J usage is TRBJ2-6; no clear D gene. The germline CDR1 and CDR2 sequences are MNHEY and SVGAGI. This CDR3 region has 15 residues. V was pared by 0 bases and J by 1 base, with 4 bases between. DNA of the CDR3: TGTGCCAGCAGTTACTCTCCGTCTGGGGCCAACGTCCTGACTTTC. Translating gives CASSYSPSGANVLTF.

V and J are TRBV28 and TRBJ2-1; 7 nucleotides align to TRBD2. This CDR3 has 14 residues. From germline, CDR1 is MDHEN and CDR2 SYDVKM. Trimming removed 5 bases from V and 4 bases from J; junction bases left unmatched: 5. CDR3 sequence (DNA): TGTGCCAGCAGTGGAGCGGGGCTTTACAATGAGCAGTTCTTC. Its protein product is CASSGAGLYNEQFF. The full variable domain, with the rest looked up from reference TRBV28 and TRBJ2-1, is DVKVTQSSRYLVKRTGEKVFLECVQDMDHENMFWYRQDPGLGLRLIYFSYDVKMKEKGDIPEGYSVSREKKERFSLILESASTNQTSMYLCASSGAGLYNEQFFGPGTRLTVL.